The T cell receptor beta chain under discussion was sequenced for a study of blood T cells in healthy people across ages. This CDR3 contains 13 residues. Trimming left V 8 bases short and J 3 bases short, with 14 bases between. CDR1 is GTSNPN, CDR2 SVGIG, per germline (reference sequence). A word on this clonotype: What it recognizes is unknown.

Each sample used at least 6 million PBMCs. Study-level results: Donor CMV infection status was unknown, possibly confounding age-related changes in expanded clonotypes.

Through a sample-barcoded 5' primer and a J-beta primer mix, a second PCR was run for about 6 to 11 cycles. Tagging of each cDNA molecule was performed by a template-switch adaptor with 12 random nucleotides. Sequencing of every sample gave 2.5 million or more CDR3-containing paired-end reads. TCRdb re-analysed the 5' RACE reads in MiXCR, keeping a single row per CDR3 protein. The data contain 890,000 or so distinct CDR3 sequences, around two thirds of them seen just once; the ten biggest clones take up roughly 26%. This chain uses TRBV30 with TRBJ2-1, with D unclear. This sequence was found in a young man in good health. The material sequenced was blood. CDR3 nucleotide sequence: TGTGCCCTTCGAGAACAGCACTACAATGAGCAGTTCTTC. It translates to CALREQHYNEQFF.